Presented here are 29 T cell receptor beta chains from one specimen sequenced in a study of tumor-infiltrating lymphocytes in primary liver carcinoma. For blood RNA, unsorted whole blood served as the source, and germline DNA was extracted too. From about 490 ng of total RNA, TCR beta-specific cDNA was reverse-transcribed using a constant-region primer. It was through three nested multiplex PCR rounds of slightly modified ARM-PCR that TCR beta libraries arose. The first two PCR rounds, nine to ten cycles each, used TRBV1-TRBV30 forward primers and a C-beta reverse primer. TCRdb reprocessed the multiplex PCR reads via MiXCR and lists one record per CDR3 protein. The data contain just over 300,000 distinct CDR3 sequences, roughly 60% of them singletons. The sample was peripheral blood. These receptors came from a woman aged 25 to 39 with primary liver carcinoma and hepatitis B virus infection.

A word on this clonotype: Given a much more abundant clone one base away, this may be a read error. V and J are TRBV5-8 and TRBJ2-7; D unclear. Trimming removed 6 bases from V and 6 bases from J, with 13 bases in between. CDR1 is SGHTS and CDR2 is YDEGEE in the germline V gene. This CDR3 region has 12 residues. The CDR3 nucleotides read TGTGCCAGCAACCTCCTACTCGGCGAGCAGTACTTC. It translates to CASNLLLGEQYF.

This clonotype appeared many times. The chain has TRBV12-3 or TRBV12-4 and TRBJ1-3; 7 bases align to TRBD1. The CDR3 loop spans 16 amino acids. With V trimmed by 5 bases and J by 4 bases, 11 bases remained unmatched. The CDR3, as DNA: TGTGCCAGCAGTCCCCTATCGACAGGGCAAGGAAACACCATATATTTT. Amino acids: CASSPLSTGQGNTIYF.

The rearrangement uses TRBV6-2 or TRBV6-3 and TRBJ1-2; no reliable D call. V lost 5 bases, J lost 7 bases, and 20 bases lay in between. CDR3 size: 15 residues. Germline loops: CDR1 MNHEY, CDR2 SVGEGT. The CDR3 coding sequence is TGTGCCAGCAGTCACACACAGAACCCTCCGGGTGGCTACACCTTC. This translates into CASSHTQNPPGGYTF.

In its sample, this clonotype was seen a few times. The chain's CDR3 is CSVVSISTDTQYF. Written as DNA, the CDR3 is TGCAGCGTTGTATCGATTAGCACAGATACGCAGTATTTT. The gene calls are TRBV29-1 and TRBJ2-3; D is unresolved. V was cut by 4 bases and J by 0 bases, with 8 bases left in between. From germline, CDR1 is SQVTM and CDR2 ANQGSEA. This CDR3 is 13 amino acids long.

This clonotype was detected many times. The chain has TRBV12-3 or TRBV12-4 and TRBJ2-7; 9 nucleotides align to TRBD2. The CDR3 runs to 14 residues. Trimming took 7 bases from V and 2 from J; bases not matched to a gene: 6. The CDR3 DNA sequence: TGTGCCAGCACCGGGACTAGCAGCACCTACGAGCAGTACTTC. Protein product: CASTGTSSTYEQYF.

The chain carries TRBV4-2 and TRBJ2-1; the D gene is possibly TRBD2 (6 bases). This CDR3 contains 16 residues. Germline V gives CDR1 LGHNA, CDR2 YNFKEQ. V shed 0 bases and J shed 1 base, with 10 bases lying between them. The CDR3 is CASSQDHSGSYNEQFF. For the CDR3, the DNA is TGTGCCAGCAGCCAAGACCATAGCGGTTCCTACAATGAGCAGTTCTTC.

A word on this clonotype: One end of the junction varies from germline; a read error may be responsible. V usage is TRBV4-3 and J usage is TRBJ2-5; D is unresolved. Germline assignment: CDR1 LGHNA and CDR2 YSLEER. This CDR3 has 13 amino acids. CDR3 sequence reads: CASSRMEHETRYF. Written as DNA, the CDR3 is TGCGCCAGCAGCAGGATGGAGCATGAGACCCGGTACTTC.

As concerns this clonotype: The CDR3 does not close with the conserved phenylalanine or tryptophan, likely indicating a read error. This chain links TRBV5-8 with TRBJ2-2, with 10 positions matching TRBD1. Trimming at V came to 2 bases and at J to 0 bases, leaving 10 bases not matched to a gene. The V gene's germline CDR1 is SGHTS and CDR2 YDEGEE. The CDR3 loop spans 19 amino acids. The CDR3 region is CASSFTSRGTGANTGELFS. In DNA form, the CDR3 reads TGTGCCAGCAGCTTCACATCAAGGGGGACAGGGGCGAACACCGGGGAGCTGTTTTCT.

Details on this clonotype: A much larger clone lies a single base off, so this may be a read error. The rearrangement links TRBV6-5 to TRBJ1-1; D not resolved. The V gene's germline CDR1 is MNHEY and CDR2 SVGAGI. The V end lost 2 bases, the J end lost 13 bases, and 17 bases lay between the germline ends. The CDR3 length is 13 residues. The CDR3 DNA is TGTGCCAGCAGTTACCTGTACGGGGTAAAGTTTTTCTTT. Its translation is CASSYLYGVKFFF.

Comments on this clonotype: The CDR3 end shows no conserved phenylalanine or tryptophan, and so a read error is likely. This chain uses TRBV5-1 with TRBJ2-5; D might be TRBD2 (7 bases). V lost 5 bases, J lost 1 base, and 15 bases lay in between. The CDR3 extends over 15 amino acids. Per the germline V gene, CDR1 is SGHRS and CDR2 is YFSETQ. As DNA, the CDR3 is TGCGCCAGCAGAATCGACGGGGGGCCCCAAGAGACCCAGTACTTA. This sequence encodes CASRIDGGPQETQYL.

This clonotype came up many times. The rearrangement uses TRBV28 and TRBJ1-5; TRBD1 agrees at 10 bases. The germline V gene has CDR1 MDHEN and CDR2 SYDVKM. This CDR3 comprises 14 residues. Trimming cost V 10 bases and J 7 bases; bases outside gene matches: 10. In DNA form, the CDR3 reads TGTGCCACCATGACAGGGGGCGCGGGGCAGCCCCAGCATTTT. This codes for CATMTGGAGQPQHF.

This rearrangement joins TRBV28 to TRBJ2-7, with 14 positions matching TRBD2. The CDR3 extends over 15 amino acids. Germline V gene data show CDR1 as MDHEN and CDR2 as SYDVKM. Trimming removed 4 bases from V and 7 bases from J; junction bases left unmatched: 6. The CDR3, as DNA: TGTGCCAGCAGTTCGGGACTAGCGGGAGTGAGTGAGCAGTACTTC. Its translation: CASSSGLAGVSEQYF.

Notes on this clonotype: Possible read error: a much larger clone is one base away. The CDR3 ends on some other residue instead of the conserved phenylalanine or tryptophan, so this is likely a read error. The gene calls are TRBV4-1 and TRBJ2-5; TRBD2 aligns across 8 bases. After removal of 4 bases from V and 1 base from J, the junction contained 5 bases not matched to a gene. CDR3 size: 15 residues. From germline, CDR1 is MGHRA and CDR2 YSYEKL. The CDR3 sequence: CASSLMAGGQETQYI. The CDR3 DNA is TGCGCCAGCAGCCTGATGGCGGGAGGCCAAGAGACCCAGTACATC.

Comment on this clonotype: A junction boundary mismatches the germline segment, possibly from a read error. The chain joins TRBV29-1 to TRBJ2-2; 8 nucleotides match TRBD1. Germline lookup yields CDR1 SQVTM and CDR2 ANQGSEA. The CDR3 is 14 residues long. The CDR3 here is CSVQGQGNTGGLFF. CDR3 nucleotides: TGCAGCGTTCAAGGACAGGGTAACACCGGGGGGCTGTTTTTT.

The chain links TRBV7-9 to TRBJ2-1; 10 bases agree with TRBD2. The germline V gene has CDR1 SEHNR and CDR2 FQNEAQ (reference sequence). V was clipped by 2 bases and J by 6 bases; unmatched bases: 4. There are 15 residues in the CDR3. CDR3 coding DNA: TGTGCCAGCAGCTTATTGGCTAGCGGGAGCAATGAGCAGTTCTTC. Residues: CASSLLASGSNEQFF.

In the case of this clonotype: The junction shows a germline mismatch at one end, possibly a read error. The chain couples TRBV11-2 to TRBJ2-1, with D tentatively TRBD2 (6 bases). Germline CDR1 SGHAT, CDR2 FQNNGV. The CDR3 is made up of 16 amino acids. The CDR3 sequence: CVSSLGTRSSYNEEFF. The CDR3 nucleotides are TGTGTCAGCAGCTTGGGGACTCGGAGCTCCTACAATGAGGAGTTCTTC.

V and J are TRBV6-5 and TRBJ2-3; unclear D gene. The V end was cut by 2 bases, the J end by 4 bases, with 25 bases between. This CDR3 comprises 19 residues. Germline V lookup: CDR1 MNHEY, CDR2 SVGAGI. The CDR3 reads CASSYNIPFGPVCADTQYF. As DNA, the CDR3 is TGTGCCAGCAGTTACAACATCCCTTTTGGTCCAGTGTGCGCAGATACGCAGTATTTT.

This clonotype was observed once. This rearrangement joins TRBV7-9 to TRBJ1-5; D unresolved. V was shortened by 5 bases and J by 4 bases, with 6 bases between the two germline ends. The CDR3 is 12 residues long. CDR1 is SEHNR, CDR2 FQNEAQ, per germline (reference sequence). The CDR3 here is CASSRENQPQHF. CDR3 in DNA: TGTGCCAGCAGCCGGGAAAATCAGCCCCAGCATTTT.

The J gene is TRBJ2-7, the V gene TRBV30; possible D gene TRBD2, 5 bases. Trimming took 1 base from V and 2 from J, leaving 12 bases between them. The CDR3 is made up of 14 amino acids. Looked up from germline, CDR1 is GTSNPN and CDR2 is SVGIG (reference sequence). CDR3 coding DNA: TGTGCCTGGAGTGCGAGACTAAATCCCTACGAGCAGTACTTC. It translates to CAWSARLNPYEQYF.

This clonotype was detected a few times. J is TRBJ1-5 and V is TRBV6-1; possible D gene TRBD1, 6 bases. Germline V CDR1 and CDR2: MNHNS, SASEGT. V was clipped by 4 bases and J by 5 bases, with 15 bases between them. CDR3 length equals 15 residues. The CDR3 loop reads CASSVRQARDQPQHF. CDR3 coding DNA: TGTGCCAGCAGTGTACGACAGGCCAGAGATCAGCCCCAGCATTTT.

A single count supports this clonotype. A much larger clone sits a single nucleotide away, making a read error possible. The CDR3: CSVEDRGMVDTQYF. CDR3 in DNA: TGCAGCGTTGAAGATCGCGGGATGGTGGATACGCAGTATTTT. The rearrangement joins TRBV29-1 to TRBJ2-3; the D gene is possibly TRBD2 (6 bases). The length of the CDR3 is 14 residues. The ends were cut back, 0 bases at V and 6 bases at J, with 13 bases in the middle. Germline lookup yields CDR1 SQVTM and CDR2 ANQGSEA.

The chain employs TRBV6-5 and TRBJ2-5; perhaps TRBD2 as D (5 bases). Trimming cost V 8 bases and J 5 bases, with 42 bases left between them. Germline CDR1 reads MNHEY; CDR2 reads SVGAGI. This CDR3 region has 22 residues. CDR3 protein: CASHKQLGGLGLAGNLGETQYF. The CDR3 nucleotides read TGTGCCAGCCACAAGCAGTTAGGAGGTTTAGGCCTAGCCGGCAACCTGGGGGAGACCCAGTACTTC.

As for this clonotype: The junction departs from the called germline gene at one end, perhaps through a read error. The chain couples TRBV28 to TRBJ2-2; D unclear. Germline assignment: CDR1 MDHEN and CDR2 SYDVKM. The CDR3 is made up of 13 amino acids. The CDR3: CSSRSLGTGELFF. The CDR3 DNA sequence: TGTTCCAGCAGATCGCTAGGGACCGGGGAGCTGTTTTTT.

With respect to this clonotype: This may be a read error, as it is one base from a much larger clone. The CDR3 nucleotides are TGTGCCAGCAGCTGGACTAGCGGAGACAATGAGCAGTCCTTC. As protein: CASSWTSGDNEQSF. V usage is TRBV5-4 and J usage is TRBJ2-1; 10 bases align to TRBD2. The CDR3 is made up of 14 amino acids. Looked up from germline, CDR1 is SGHNT and CDR2 is YYREEE (reference sequence).

Turning to this clonotype: This may stem from a read error, because a much larger clone lies one nucleotide away. The chain carries TRBV6-2 or TRBV6-3 and TRBJ2-1; D gene unclear. Per the germline V gene, CDR1 is MNHEY and CDR2 is SVGEGT. The CDR3 has 15 amino acids. CDR3 residues: CVSSAAPSSYNEQFF. The CDR3 DNA sequence: TGTGTCAGCAGTGCAGCACCGAGCTCCTACAATGAGCAGTTCTTC.

The chain links TRBV6-6 to TRBJ2-2; a possible D gene is TRBD2 (5 bases). Germline V gene data show CDR1 as MNHNY and CDR2 as SVGAGI (reference sequence). The germline V and J ends were trimmed by 6 bases and 0 bases, with 14 bases remaining between them. The CDR3 contains 16 residues. The CDR3 spells CASRQVGIANTGELFF. The CDR3 DNA reads as TGTGCCAGCAGGCAAGTCGGGATCGCGAACACCGGGGAGCTGTTTTTT.

The CDR3 bases are TGCGCCAGCAGCTCCGGGACTAGCGTAGGTGAGCAGTTCTTC. Its translation is CASSSGTSVGEQFF. J is TRBJ2-1 and V is TRBV5-1; TRBD2 agrees at 10 bases. This CDR3 spans 14 amino acids. Germline-derived CDR1 and CDR2 are SGHRS and YFSETQ. V trimming: 3 bases; J trimming: 9 bases; junction bases outside the gene matches: 6.

At least ten counts were recorded for this clonotype. The chain is built from TRBV11-2 and TRBJ2-7; TRBD1 matches 9 bases. In germline, CDR1 is SGHAT, CDR2 FQNNGV. The CDR3 has 15 residues. V shed 3 bases, J shed 1 base, and the junction held 4 bases outside the gene matches. The CDR3 reads CASSFSGTGSYEQYF. The CDR3 DNA follows: TGTGCCAGCAGCTTCTCCGGGACAGGGTCCTACGAGCAGTACTTC.

This clonotype was counted once. This sequence joins TRBV24-1 and TRBJ1-5; 7 nucleotides match TRBD1. V shed 5 bases and J 6 bases; nucleotides not matched to a gene: 12. CDR3 length: 16 amino acids. Germline V gives CDR1 KGHDR, CDR2 SFDVKD. CDR3: CATSGGGLSGGQPQHF. The CDR3 DNA reads as TGTGCCACCAGTGGGGGAGGACTCTCAGGGGGTCAGCCCCAGCATTTT.